Presented here are 23 T cell receptor beta chains from one specimen sequenced in a study of blood T cell repertoires in COVID-19 (dated by TCRdb to about 2020). The library was made by the immunoSEQ multiplex PCR assay. TCRdb retrieved this table from immuneACCESS and kept in-frame rearrangements only. Not all clones are present; in checked studies, unresolved V genes account for under half, and no reason is known for the remainder. This sample lists about 120,000 clones; roughly four fifths were detected once. More than 9% of the sample is taken by the ten largest. Input material: peripheral blood. The receptors here all came from a human donor in a cohort sampled during active COVID-19.

The chain has TRBV3-1 (or the pseudogene TRBV3-2) and TRBJ1-4, with 8 bases fitting TRBD1. Germline V gives CDR1 LGHDT, CDR2 YNNKEL (reference sequence). The length of the CDR3 is 16 residues. V lost 4 bases and J lost 5; bases outside the gene matches: 9. CDR3 DNA sequence: TGTGCCAGCAGCCTGGACGGGACAGGACAGAATGAAAAACTGTTTTTT. It translates to CASSLDGTGQNEKLFF.

This chain joins TRBV19 and TRBJ2-5, with D hard to call. Germline V gene sequence: CDR1 LNHDA, CDR2 SQIVND (reference sequence). This CDR3 has 13 amino acids. The V end was cut by 4 bases, the J end by 5 bases, with 11 bases between. The CDR3 here is CASSKSHGETQYF. The CDR3 bases are TGTGCCAGTAGTAAGAGCCACGGGGAGACCCAGTACTTC.

V and J are TRBV7-9 and TRBJ2-6, with D possibly TRBD1 on 6 matching bases. Germline-derived CDR1 and CDR2 are SEHNR and FQNEAQ (reference sequence). The germline V and J ends were trimmed by 5 bases and 1 base, with 12 bases remaining between them. The CDR3 consists of 16 residues. CDR3 coding DNA: TGTGCCAGCAGCGGGCGGACAGCTTCTGGGGCCAACGTCCTGACTTTC. This encodes CASSGRTASGANVLTF.

The chain joins TRBV19 to TRBJ1-2, with TRBD1 matching 12 bases. With V trimmed by 6 bases and J by 4 bases, 6 bases remained unmatched. The length of the CDR3 is 15 residues. CDR1 and CDR2 from the germline V gene are LNHDA and SQIVND (reference sequence). In DNA, the CDR3 is TGTGCCAGTAGAGCCGGGACAGGGGGCAGCTATGGCTACACCTTC. Translated, it gives CASRAGTGGSYGYTF.

This clone has ten or more counts. The gene calls are TRBV6-5 and TRBJ2-7, with TRBD1 matching 9 bases. CDR1 is MNHEY and CDR2 is SVGAGI in the germline V gene. The CDR3 is made up of 15 amino acids. Germline trimming cut 5 bases from V and 3 bases from J; bases unmatched to any gene: 8. CDR3 residues: CASSRMDRGLYEQYF. The CDR3 DNA reads as TGTGCCAGCAGTCGGATGGACAGGGGTCTCTACGAGCAGTACTTC.

The V call is TRBV7-3, the J call TRBJ2-5, with D unclear. Germline-derived CDR1 and CDR2 are SGHTA and FQGTGA. Trimming shortened V by 1 base and J by 1 base, and 4 bases separated the two germline ends. This CDR3 region has 13 residues. The CDR3 region has the DNA TGTGCCAGCAGCTTAATACTCCAAGAGACCCAGTACTTC. This encodes CASSLILQETQYF.

This clone was counted a few times. This chain links TRBV27 with TRBJ1-5, with a tentative D call TRBD1 (5 bases). V lost 3 bases and J 2 bases, leaving 11 bases between the germline ends. Germline CDR1 is MNHEY and CDR2 is SMNVEV (reference sequence). CDR3 length: 15 amino acids. DNA of the CDR3: TGTGCCAGCAGTTTCCTGGGGGGTGGCAATCAGCCCCAGCATTTT. Encoded protein: CASSFLGGGNQPQHF.

The V gene is TRBV24-1, the J gene TRBJ1-5; 9 bases fit TRBD1. Germline V lookup: CDR1 KGHDR, CDR2 SFDVKD. V shed 2 bases, J shed 5 bases, and the junction held 9 bases outside the gene matches. This CDR3 is built from 17 residues. CDR3 DNA: TGTGCCACCAGTGATTCCAGGACAGGGGAACCTTATCAGCCCCAGCATTTT. Translating it yields CATSDSRTGEPYQPQHF.

This clone was observed many times. V is TRBV7-9 and J is TRBJ1-2; TRBD1 matches at 8 bases. J lost 4 bases, V lost 7 bases, and 5 bases had no gene match. Germline lookup yields CDR1 SEHNR and CDR2 FQNEAQ (reference sequence). This CDR3 is built from 13 residues. Here the CDR3 DNA reads TGTGCCAGCACCCAGGACAGGGCCTATGGCTACACCTTC. This gives the protein CASTQDRAYGYTF.

This chain uses TRBV5-1 with TRBJ2-7, with D hard to call. V dropped 0 bases and J dropped 0 bases, with 13 bases sitting between them. CDR3 length: 16 residues. The V gene's germline CDR1 is SGHRS and CDR2 YFSETQ. Here the CDR3 reads CASSLAGSALSYEQYF. In DNA form, the CDR3 reads TGCGCCAGCAGCTTGGCCGGGTCGGCCCTCTCCTACGAGCAGTACTTC.

The V gene is TRBV16, the J gene TRBJ1-5; 7 nucleotides match TRBD1. Trimming removed 4 bases from V and 0 bases from J; junction bases left unmatched: 6. The CDR3 is 16 residues long. CDR1 and CDR2 (germline): KGHSY, FQNENV. This CDR3 reads CASSRDSRYSNQPQHF. CDR3 in DNA: TGTGCCAGCAGCCGGGACAGCCGTTATAGCAATCAGCCCCAGCATTTT.

This clone was detected many times. The chain recombines TRBV6-2 or TRBV6-3 with TRBJ2-7; 9 bases map to TRBD1. This CDR3 is 15 amino acids long. From germline, CDR1 is MNHEY and CDR2 SVGEGT. J lost 3 bases, V lost 5 bases, and 8 bases had no gene match. In DNA form, the CDR3 reads TGTGCCAGCAGTGACCTGGACAGGGGCGACTACGAGCAGTACTTC. It translates to CASSDLDRGDYEQYF.

This chain joins TRBV13 and TRBJ1-1; no firm D call. The germline V gene encodes CDR1 PRHDT and CDR2 FYEKMQ (reference sequence). Trimming removed 0 bases at V and 4 bases at J, with 12 bases between. CDR3 length: 15 residues. CDR3 in amino acids: CASSLGSGEGTEAFF. CDR3 DNA: TGTGCCAGCAGCTTAGGATCCGGGGAGGGCACTGAAGCTTTCTTT.

The chain couples TRBV27 to TRBJ2-7; weak D call: TRBD1 (6 bases). The V gene's germline CDR1 is MNHEY and CDR2 SMNVEV (reference sequence). The V end lost 6 bases, the J end lost 7 bases, and 19 bases lay between the germline ends. This CDR3 is 14 amino acids long. CDR3 DNA sequence: TGTGCCAGCAGCTTAAACAGGGTTGATAGAGAGCAGTACTTC. It yields the protein CASSLNRVDREQYF.

The CDR3 DNA is TGTGCCAGCAGCGTCTCGGTCGTGGGAGGGTCTGGGACCCAGTACTTC. Protein: CASSVSVVGGSGTQYF. This chain uses TRBV7-2 with TRBJ2-5; 7 bases match TRBD2. The length of the CDR3 is 16 residues. The germline V gene has CDR1 SGHTA and CDR2 FQGNSA. Trimming cost V 5 bases and J 7 bases; bases outside gene matches: 16.

This clone was counted only a few times. The chain couples TRBV20-1 to TRBJ1-6; D gene unclear. The germline CDR1 and CDR2 sequences are DFQATT and SNEGSKA (reference sequence). This CDR3 has 16 amino acids. V lost 3 bases and J 0 bases, leaving 12 bases between the germline ends. As DNA, the CDR3 is TGCAGTGCTAGTCGGTCACCGAGCTCCTATAATTCACCCCTCCACTTT. Protein: CSASRSPSSYNSPLHF.

The chain uses TRBV6-2 or TRBV6-3 and TRBJ1-1; D remains unclear. V was trimmed by 0 bases and J by 9 bases, leaving 23 bases between them. The CDR3 is 17 amino acids. The germline V gene encodes CDR1 MNHEY and CDR2 SVGEGT. CDR3 residues: CASSYSGPAGIPYKAFF. The CDR3 DNA reads TGTGCCAGCAGTTACTCAGGTCCCGCGGGGATTCCGTATAAAGCTTTCTTT.

This clone was counted between two and nine times. The rearrangement links TRBV2 to TRBJ2-4; 11 bases fit TRBD2. The germline V gene encodes CDR1 SNHLY and CDR2 FYNNEI. Unmatched junction bases numbered 10, after V lost 2 bases and J lost 7 bases. The CDR3 length is 17 residues. The CDR3 here is CASSETSGGPGENIQYF. CDR3 nucleotides: TGTGCCAGCAGTGAAACTAGCGGGGGCCCCGGGGAGAACATTCAGTACTTC.

The chain recombines TRBV6-1 with TRBJ2-3, with D possibly being TRBD1 (6 bases). V gave up 1 base and J gave up 2 bases, with 7 bases separating them. The CDR3 is 14 amino acids. CDR1 is MNHNS, CDR2 SASEGT, per germline. The CDR3 DNA is TGTGCCAGCAGTGAAGGGGGGCACACAGATACGCAGTATTTT. Translation: CASSEGGHTDTQYF.

The rearrangement joins TRBV5-1 to TRBJ2-3; 13 bases line up with TRBD2. The germline gives CDR1 SGHRS, CDR2 YFSETQ. The ends lost 4 bases at V and 0 bases at J; junction bases unmatched: 5. The CDR3 has 17 amino acids. CDR3 loop: CASSPPGLAGSTDTQYF. The CDR3 DNA reads TGCGCCAGCAGCCCCCCGGGACTAGCGGGGAGCACAGATACGCAGTATTTT.

The V and J genes are TRBV29-1 and TRBJ1-1; possible D gene TRBD1, 6 bases. Germline values: CDR1 SQVTM, CDR2 ANQGSEA. The CDR3 is made up of 12 amino acids. V lost 5 bases and J 6 bases, leaving 13 bases between the germline ends. Here the CDR3 DNA reads TGCAGCGTTCGATCAGGGACATCTGAAGCTTTCTTT. It yields the protein CSVRSGTSEAFF.

The chain combines TRBV7-8 with TRBJ1-5; D might be TRBD1 (5 bases). Germline CDR1 and CDR2: SGHVS and FQNEAQ. CDR3 length equals 16 residues. Trimming removed 1 base from V and 4 bases from J, with 14 bases in between. CDR3 nucleotides: TGTGCCAGCAGCTTAGAATCTCTGCAGGGTAATCAGCCCCAGCATTTT. Translation gives CASSLESLQGNQPQHF.

The rearrangement links TRBV5-1 to TRBJ2-7, with TRBD1 matching 10 bases. The CDR3 length is 14 residues. Germline CDR1 and CDR2: SGHRS and YFSETQ. V trimming: 7 bases; J trimming: 2 bases; junction bases outside the gene matches: 6. The CDR3 loop reads CASLPGQGAYEQYF. The CDR3 DNA sequence: TGCGCCAGCCTCCCAGGACAGGGGGCCTACGAGCAGTACTTC.